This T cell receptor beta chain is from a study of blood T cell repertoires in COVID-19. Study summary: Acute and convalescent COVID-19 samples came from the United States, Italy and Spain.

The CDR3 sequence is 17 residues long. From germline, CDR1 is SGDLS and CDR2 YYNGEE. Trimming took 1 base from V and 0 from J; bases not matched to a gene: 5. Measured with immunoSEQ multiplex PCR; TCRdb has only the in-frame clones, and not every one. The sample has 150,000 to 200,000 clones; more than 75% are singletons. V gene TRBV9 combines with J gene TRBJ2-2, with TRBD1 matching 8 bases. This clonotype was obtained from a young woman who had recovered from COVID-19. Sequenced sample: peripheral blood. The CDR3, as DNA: TGTGCCAGCAGCGTATCCCGGACAGGGACGAACACCGGGGAGCTGTTTTTT. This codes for CASSVSRTGTNTGELFF. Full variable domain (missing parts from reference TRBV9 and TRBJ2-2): DSGVTQTPKHLITATGQRVTLRCSPRSGDLSVYWYQQSLDQGLQFLIQYYNGEERAKGNILERFSAQQFPDLHSELNLSSLELGDSALYFCASSVSRTGTNTGELFFGEGSRLTVL.